What follows describes a single T cell receptor (beta chain). Its antigen is still unknown. Base quality data are lacking; no much larger clone is found one base away. The sample comes from a study of shared clonotypes between healthy human individuals (dated by TCRdb to the early 2020s). Concerning the study at large: The cohort comprised a couple of women and three men aged 18 to 49 years. Per donor, three plates each were used for CD4 naive and CD4 memory, two for CD8 naive, and one for CD8 memory. To estimate repertoire size and how much clonotypes are shared between individuals, the study performed deep sequencing of blood TCR repertoires from roughly five healthy adults. To increase sequencing depth and limit assay-specific biases, different laboratories used diverse techniques to prepare libraries and sequence TCR repertoires. Between about 0.94 and 8.9 billion PBMCs per donor were obtained by leukapheresis. What the authors observed across the whole study: Because the study included a small number of donors, the genetic and exposure-history diversity represented was limited. About 5% of naive CD4, around 4% of naive CD8, approximately 2% of memory CD4, and more than 0.35% of memory CD8 clonotypes were shared across a few donors. Based on pairwise subsampling, the degree of clonotype sharing among donors was expected to be affected by sequencing depth. Naive subsets generally had larger estimated clonotype richness than memory subsets. Sampling was restricted to blood, and TCR repertoires in tissues likely differ from the TCR repertoires found in blood. Compared with non-shared clonotypes, clonotypes shared by all four sorted-subset donors had higher generation probabilities. Rarefaction of sorted-subset datasets indicated incomplete sequencing despite the large sequencing depth.

Healthy HIV-negative adults with no recently reported acute infections or vaccinations were included as donors. Every donor was a Caucasian adult living in Nashville, Tennessee, USA. Magnetic negative selection was used to enrich CD4+ T cells, after which naive cells were positively selected on CD45RA and the negative fraction became the memory subset. After blood collection by leukapheresis, PBMCs were isolated using Ficoll-Histopaque density gradient centrifugation and then cryopreserved in the vapor phase of liquid nitrogen. Analytical flow cytometry was used to check the purity and quantity of each magnetically sorted T cell population. From each sorted fraction, genomic DNA was isolated and quantified by UV absorbance on a Nanodrop 2000c. Using the deep immunoSEQ assay, multiplex PCR amplified TCR CDR3 regions from genomic DNA. Extracted genomic DNA from each cell subset was distributed evenly across all wells of several immunoSEQ 96-well plates, and each plate was treated as a replicate. For sorted subsets, approximately 200 ng of genomic DNA, equivalent to some 30,000 T cell genomes, went into each replicate PCR. Purified libraries were quantified with a Qubit 3.0 fluorometer, sized on a Bioanalyzer 2100, and re-quantified with the KAPA Library Quantification kit. A separate single-read 150-cycle Illumina NextSeq 550 flow cell was used to sequence each immunoSEQ 96-well plate. From the authors' description of their analysis: Because the immunoSEQ output held only junctional sequences and lacked quality scores, the filtering could not match the filtering applied to full-length reads. To assign V/J genes and CDR3, sequences were annotated against IMGT germline references using PyIR, a Python wrapper for IgBLAST v1.9. Reads were removed for weak V/J assignments (E-value above 1e-6), missing CDR3, stop codons, out-of-frame junctions, or ambiguous translated residues. A V3J clonotype was defined by an identical inferred V gene, J gene, and CDR3 amino acid sequence. To compute the percentage overlap between repertoires, the number of shared unique clonotypes was divided by the size of the smaller repertoire. Richness of each repertoire was evaluated using RTK rarefaction, the Chao1 estimator, and Recon v2.1 estimates of unobserved clonotypes. OLGA was used to compute generation probabilities for all TCRbeta clonotypes that the gDNA method yielded from a handful of donors. TCRdb holds this immuneACCESS table with in-frame rearrangements only. Some clones are missing; in checked studies, unresolved V genes explain under half, and the rest has no known cause. V, J and clone size were drawn from that table, and D and trimming were deduced from the DNA. This sample holds a few million clones; 90% to 95% were observed only once. 0.35% to 0.5% of the sample is taken by the ten largest.

Trimming leaves V shorter by 5 bases and J shorter by 4 bases, with the junction holding 7 bases beyond the gene matches. Inclusive of the bounding cysteine and phenylalanine, the CDR3 is 16 residues long. Only the CDR3 region is kept as DNA, spanning 48 bases read in frame from base 1. The germline V gene supplies CDR1 MGHRA and CDR2 YSYEKL. This TCR derives from a man younger than 35 in good health. Some clones in this sample may be carry-over from other donors' samples. Specimen: naive CD4+ T cells from PBMCs. Interpreted using the paper, the cell subset or site label stands for: CD45RA+ positively selected. The V and J genes are TRBV4-1 and TRBJ2-3, with 12 middle bases fitting TRBD2. CDR3 region: CASSTRLAGVADTQYF. The DNA is as follows: TGCGCCAGCAGCACCAGACTAGCGGGAGTGGCAGATACGCAGTATTTT.